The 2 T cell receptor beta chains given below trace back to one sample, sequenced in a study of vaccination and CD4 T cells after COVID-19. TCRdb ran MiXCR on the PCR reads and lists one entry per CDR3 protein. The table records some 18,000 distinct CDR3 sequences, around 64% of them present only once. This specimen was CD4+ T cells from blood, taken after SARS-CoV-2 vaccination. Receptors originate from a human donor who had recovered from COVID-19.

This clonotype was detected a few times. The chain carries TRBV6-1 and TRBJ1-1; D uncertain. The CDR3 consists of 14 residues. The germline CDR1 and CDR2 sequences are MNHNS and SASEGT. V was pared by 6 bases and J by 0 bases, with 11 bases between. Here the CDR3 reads CASSRTQVNTEAFF. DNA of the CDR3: TGTGCCAGCAGCAGAACCCAGGTGAACACTGAAGCTTTCTTT.

The CDR3 loop reads CASSLSGQPQHF. CDR3 coding DNA: TGTGCCAGCAGTTTATCAGGTCAGCCCCAGCATTTT. This rearrangement joins TRBV28 to TRBJ1-5; D not certain. The CDR3 has 12 residues. Trimming stripped 1 base from V and 6 bases from J, with 4 bases between. CDR1 MDHEN and CDR2 SYDVKM come from the germline V gene.